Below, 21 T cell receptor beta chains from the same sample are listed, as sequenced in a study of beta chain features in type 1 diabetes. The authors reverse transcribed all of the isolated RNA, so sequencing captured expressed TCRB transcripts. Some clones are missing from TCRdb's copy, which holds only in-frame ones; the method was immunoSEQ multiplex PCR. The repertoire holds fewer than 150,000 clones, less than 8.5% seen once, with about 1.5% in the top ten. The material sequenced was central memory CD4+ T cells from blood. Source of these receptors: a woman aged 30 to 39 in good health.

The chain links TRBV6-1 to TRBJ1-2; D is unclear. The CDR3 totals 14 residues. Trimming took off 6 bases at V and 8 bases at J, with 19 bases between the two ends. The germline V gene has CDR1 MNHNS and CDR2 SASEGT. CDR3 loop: CASRTNDGGIGYTF. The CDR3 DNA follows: TGTGCCAGCAGGACGAACGACGGAGGGATAGGCTACACCTTC.

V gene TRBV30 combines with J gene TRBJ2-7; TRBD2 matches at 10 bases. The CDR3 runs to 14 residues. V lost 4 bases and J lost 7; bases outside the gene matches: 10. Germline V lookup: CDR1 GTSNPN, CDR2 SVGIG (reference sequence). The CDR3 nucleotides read TGTGCCTGGAAAAAGAGCGGGAGGGCCGGGGAGCAGTACTTC. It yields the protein CAWKKSGRAGEQYF.

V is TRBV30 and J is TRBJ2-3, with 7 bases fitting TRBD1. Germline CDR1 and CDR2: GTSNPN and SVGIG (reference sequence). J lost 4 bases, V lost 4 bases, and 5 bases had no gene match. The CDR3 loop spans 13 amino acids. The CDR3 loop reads CAWIQGVADTQYF. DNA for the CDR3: TGTGCCTGGATTCAGGGGGTCGCAGATACGCAGTATTTT.

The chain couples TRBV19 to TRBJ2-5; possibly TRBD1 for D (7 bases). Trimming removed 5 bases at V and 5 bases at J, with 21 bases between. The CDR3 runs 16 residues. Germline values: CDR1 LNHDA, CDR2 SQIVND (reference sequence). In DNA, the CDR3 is TGTGCCAGTAGTGCAGGGGGACTTAGCCGCGGGGAGACCCAGTACTTC. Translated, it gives CASSAGGLSRGETQYF.

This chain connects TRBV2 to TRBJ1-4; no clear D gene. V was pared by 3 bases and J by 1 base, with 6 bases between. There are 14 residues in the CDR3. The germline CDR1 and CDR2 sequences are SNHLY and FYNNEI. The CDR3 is CASSDEGTNEKLFF. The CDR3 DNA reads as TGTGCCAGCAGTGACGAGGGAACTAATGAAAAACTGTTTTTT.

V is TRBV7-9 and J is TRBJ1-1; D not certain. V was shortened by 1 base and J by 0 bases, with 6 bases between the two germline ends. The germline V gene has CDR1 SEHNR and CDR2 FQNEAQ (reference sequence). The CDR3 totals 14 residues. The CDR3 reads CASSLGVMNTEAFF. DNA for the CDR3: TGTGCCAGCAGCTTAGGAGTTATGAACACTGAAGCTTTCTTT.

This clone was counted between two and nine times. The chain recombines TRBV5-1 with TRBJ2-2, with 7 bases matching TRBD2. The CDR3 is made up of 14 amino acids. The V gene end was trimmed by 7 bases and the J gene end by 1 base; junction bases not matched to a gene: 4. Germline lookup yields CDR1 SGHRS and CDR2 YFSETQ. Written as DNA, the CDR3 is TGCGCCAGCCAGCGGGAATGGAACACCGGGGAGCTGTTTTTT. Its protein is CASQREWNTGELFF.

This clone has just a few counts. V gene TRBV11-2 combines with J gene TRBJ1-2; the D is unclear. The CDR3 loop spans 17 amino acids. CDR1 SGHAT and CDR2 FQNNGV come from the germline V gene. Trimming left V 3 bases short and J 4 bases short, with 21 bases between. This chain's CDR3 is CASSLSAAGIDPYGYTF. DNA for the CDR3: TGTGCCAGCAGCTTGTCAGCTGCGGGGATAGACCCCTATGGCTACACCTTC.

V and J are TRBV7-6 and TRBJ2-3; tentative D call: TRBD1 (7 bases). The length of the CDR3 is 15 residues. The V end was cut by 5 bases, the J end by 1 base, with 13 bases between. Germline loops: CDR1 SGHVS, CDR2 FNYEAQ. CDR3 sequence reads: CASSPGGLGTDTQYF. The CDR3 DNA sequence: TGTGCCAGCAGCCCAGGGGGGCTCGGCACAGATACGCAGTATTTT.

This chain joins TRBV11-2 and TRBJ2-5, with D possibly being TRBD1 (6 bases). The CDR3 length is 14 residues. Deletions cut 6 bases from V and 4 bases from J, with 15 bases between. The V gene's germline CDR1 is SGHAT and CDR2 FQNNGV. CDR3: CASSSIQGRETQYF. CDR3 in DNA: TGTGCCAGCAGTTCAATACAGGGCCGAGAGACCCAGTACTTC.

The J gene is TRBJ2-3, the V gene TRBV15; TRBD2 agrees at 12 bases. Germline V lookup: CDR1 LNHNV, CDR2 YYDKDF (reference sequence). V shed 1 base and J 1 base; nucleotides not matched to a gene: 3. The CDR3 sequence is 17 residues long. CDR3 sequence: CATSRGLAGAGTDTQYF. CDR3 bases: TGTGCCACCAGCAGAGGACTAGCGGGAGCCGGCACAGATACGCAGTATTTT.

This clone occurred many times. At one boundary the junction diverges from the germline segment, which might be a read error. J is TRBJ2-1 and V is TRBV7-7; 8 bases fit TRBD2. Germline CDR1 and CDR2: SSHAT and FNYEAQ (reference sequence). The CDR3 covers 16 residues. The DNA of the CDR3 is TGTGCTAGCAGCTTCGGGGTAGCGGGGTCAGGCAATGAGCAGTTCTTC. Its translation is CASSFGVAGSGNEQFF.

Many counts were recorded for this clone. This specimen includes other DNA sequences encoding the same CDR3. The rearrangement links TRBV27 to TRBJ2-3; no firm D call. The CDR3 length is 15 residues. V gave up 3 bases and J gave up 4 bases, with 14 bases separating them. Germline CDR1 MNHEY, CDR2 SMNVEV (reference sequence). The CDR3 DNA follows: TGTGCCAGCAGTTTTTTGGTAGCTGGGTCAGATACGCAGTATTTT. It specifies CASSFLVAGSDTQYF.

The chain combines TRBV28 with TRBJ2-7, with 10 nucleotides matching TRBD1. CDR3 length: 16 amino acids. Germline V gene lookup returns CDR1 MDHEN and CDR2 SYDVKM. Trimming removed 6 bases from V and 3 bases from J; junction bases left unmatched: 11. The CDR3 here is CASRPKTGTGDYEQYF. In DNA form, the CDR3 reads TGTGCCAGCAGGCCGAAAACCGGGACAGGGGACTACGAGCAGTACTTC.

The chain's CDR3 is CASSRPGQGFYGYTF. The CDR3 DNA is TGTGCCAGCAGCCGGCCGGGACAGGGTTTCTATGGCTACACCTTC. This chain connects TRBV7-9 to TRBJ1-2, with TRBD1 matching 9 bases. The germline V gene encodes CDR1 SEHNR and CDR2 FQNEAQ (reference sequence). This CDR3 spans 15 amino acids. J gave up 4 bases and V 5 bases, and 8 bases lay outside the gene matches.

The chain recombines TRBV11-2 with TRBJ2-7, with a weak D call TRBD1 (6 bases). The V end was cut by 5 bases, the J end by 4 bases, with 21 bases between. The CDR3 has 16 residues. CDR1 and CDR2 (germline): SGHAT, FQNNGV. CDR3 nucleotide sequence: TGTGCCAGCAGCGTGAGGGGGACAATAAGGGAATACGAGCAGTACTTC. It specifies CASSVRGTIREYEQYF.

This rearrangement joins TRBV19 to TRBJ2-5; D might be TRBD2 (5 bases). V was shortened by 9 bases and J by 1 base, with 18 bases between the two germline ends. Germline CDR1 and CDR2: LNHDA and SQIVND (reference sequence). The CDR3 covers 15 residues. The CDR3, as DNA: TGTGCCAGCCGCTCTGAAGCGGAACTCCAAGAGACCCAGTACTTC. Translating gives CASRSEAELQETQYF.

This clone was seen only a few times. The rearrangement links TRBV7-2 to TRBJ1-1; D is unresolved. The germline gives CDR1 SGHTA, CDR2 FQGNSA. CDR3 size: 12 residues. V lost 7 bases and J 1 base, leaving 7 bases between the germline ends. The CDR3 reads CASIIPNTEAFF. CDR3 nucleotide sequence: TGTGCCAGCATAATTCCGAACACTGAAGCTTTCTTT.

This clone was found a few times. This CDR3 reads CASSSYSGTGSNIQYF. The CDR3, as DNA: TGTGCCAGTAGTTCTTACTCCGGGACAGGATCGAACATTCAGTACTTC. This chain connects TRBV19 to TRBJ2-4; 8 bases map to TRBD1. The CDR3 extends over 16 amino acids. Germline CDR1 LNHDA, CDR2 SQIVND (reference sequence). The trim removed 5 bases at V and 7 bases at J, leaving 13 bases unmatched.

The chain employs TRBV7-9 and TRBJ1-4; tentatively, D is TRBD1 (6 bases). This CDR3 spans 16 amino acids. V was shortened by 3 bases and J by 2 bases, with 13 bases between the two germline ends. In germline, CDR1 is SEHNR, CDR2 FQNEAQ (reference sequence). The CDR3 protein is CASSFEGGRTNEKLFF. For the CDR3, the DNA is TGTGCCAGCAGCTTCGAGGGGGGGCGGACTAATGAAAAACTGTTTTTT.

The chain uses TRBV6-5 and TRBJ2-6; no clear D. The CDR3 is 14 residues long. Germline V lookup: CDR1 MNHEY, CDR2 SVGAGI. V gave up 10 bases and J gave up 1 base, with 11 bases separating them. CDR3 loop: CATRLISGANVLTF. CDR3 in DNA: TGTGCCACCCGACTTATTTCTGGGGCCAACGTCCTGACTTTC.